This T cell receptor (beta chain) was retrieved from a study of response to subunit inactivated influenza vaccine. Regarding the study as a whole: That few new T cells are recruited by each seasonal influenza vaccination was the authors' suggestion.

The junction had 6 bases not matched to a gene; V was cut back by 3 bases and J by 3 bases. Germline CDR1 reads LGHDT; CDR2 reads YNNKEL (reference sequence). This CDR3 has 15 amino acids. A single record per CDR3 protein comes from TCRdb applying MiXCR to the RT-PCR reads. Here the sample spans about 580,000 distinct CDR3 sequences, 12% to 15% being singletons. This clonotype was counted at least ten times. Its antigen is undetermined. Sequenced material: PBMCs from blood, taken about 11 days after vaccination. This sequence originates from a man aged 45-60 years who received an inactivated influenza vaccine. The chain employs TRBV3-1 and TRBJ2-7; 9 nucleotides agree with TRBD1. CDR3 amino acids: CASSQMGTGNYEQYF. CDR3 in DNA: TGTGCCAGCAGCCAGATGGGGACAGGGAACTACGAGCAGTACTTC.